This is a list of T cell receptor beta chains from one sample in a study of blood T cell repertoires in COVID-19. Produced via immunoSEQ multiplex PCR; TCRdb's table is partial and in-frame only. The sample consists of approximately 270,000 clones, 70% to 85% of them appearing once. Material for sequencing was peripheral blood. Receptors originate from a human donor with COVID-19, enrolled during active disease. The donor label of this sample is uncertain. CDR3s include the opening cysteine and the closing phenylalanine or tryptophan. The D gene is left open where the match is weak. Clone size, where shown, is once, few, many, or a class for clones that have expanded.

14	-	once	TRBV6-5	TRBJ1-2	CASSRDITIYGYTF	TGTGCCAGCAGTAGGGACATCACCATCTATGGCTACACCTTC
15	-	-	TRBV19	TRBJ1-3	CASRPPYGSGNTIYF	TGTGCCAGTAGACCCCCTTACGGGTCTGGAAACACCATATATTTT
19	TRBD2	-	TRBV13	TRBJ2-2	CASSPDLLGGHANTGELFF	TGTGCCAGCAGCCCGGACCTCCTGGGAGGGCACGCGAACACCGGGGAGCTGTTTTTT
14	TRBD2	-	TRBV27	TRBJ2-5	CASAPGGFQETQYF	TGTGCCAGCGCCCCCGGGGGGTTTCAAGAGACCCAGTACTTC
14	-	-	TRBV5-1	TRBJ1-1	CASSLAGEGGEAFF	TGCGCCAGCAGCTTGGCCGGGGAAGGGGGTGAAGCTTTCTTT
13	TRBD1	-	TRBV27	TRBJ2-7	CASSSQGQYEQYF	TGTGCCAGCAGTTCCCAGGGACAGTACGAGCAGTACTTC
17	TRBD1	-	TRBV30	TRBJ1-3	CAWSGPGQRSSGNTIYF	TGTGCCTGGAGTGGACCGGGACAGAGAAGCTCTGGAAACACCATATATTTT
15	TRBD2	-	TRBV6-4	TRBJ2-1	CASSVMPLAGGEQFF	TGTGCCAGCAGTGTCATGCCTCTAGCGGGAGGTGAGCAGTTCTTC
13	-	-	TRBV11-3	TRBJ2-5	CASSRLSGETQYF	TGTGCCAGCAGCCGACTCTCTGGGGAGACCCAGTACTTC
13	-	-	TRBV12-3/TRBV12-4	TRBJ1-1	CASSFRGATEAFF	TGTGCCAGCAGTTTTCGGGGGGCGACTGAAGCTTTCTTT
17	-	-	TRBV21-1	TRBJ2-3	CASSKCDRGHSTDTQYF	TGTGCCAGCAGCAAATGTGACAGGGGGCACAGCACAGATACGCAGTATTTT
15	TRBD1	few	TRBV7-2	TRBJ2-7	CASSFQSDRGEEQYF	TGTGCCAGCAGCTTCCAGAGTGACAGGGGAGAAGAGCAGTACTTC
11	-	-	TRBV20-1	TRBJ2-5	CSAPGGETQYF	TGCAGTGCTCCCGGCGGAGAGACCCAGTACTTC
17	TRBD1	-	TRBV19	TRBJ1-5	CASAGQGALKGNQPQHF	TGTGCCAGTGCGGGACAGGGGGCTCTGAAGGGCAATCAGCCCCAGCATTTT
15	TRBD1	-	TRBV5-4	TRBJ2-5	CASSQIYRGRETQYF	TGTGCCAGCAGCCAAATCTACAGGGGTCGGGAGACCCAGTACTTC
16	-	-	TRBV16	TRBJ2-7	CASSQSMNRISYEQYF	TGTGCCAGCAGCCAATCGATGAACAGGATTTCCTACGAGCAGTACTTC
16	TRBD2	many	TRBV4-3	TRBJ2-7	CASSQDIGGAKYEQYF	TGCGCCAGCAGCCAAGATATCGGGGGGGCAAAGTACGAGCAGTACTTC
14	-	-	TRBV7-2	TRBJ2-3	CASSANGGSDTQYF	TGTGCCAGCAGCGCAAATGGAGGATCAGATACGCAGTATTTT
14	TRBD2	many	TRBV19	TRBJ2-2	CASRTSGNTGELFF	TGTGCCAGTAGGACTAGCGGGAACACCGGGGAGCTGTTTTTT
16	-	-	TRBV4-1	TRBJ2-1	CASSQFVGGTYNEQFF	TGCGCCAGCAGCCAATTCGTTGGAGGGACCTACAATGAGCAGTTCTTC
13	TRBD1	-	TRBV29-1	TRBJ1-1	CSVAGTGGTEAFF	TGCAGCGTTGCCGGGACAGGGGGCACTGAAGCTTTCTTT
14	-	-	TRBV25-1	TRBJ2-2	CASSEGAYTGELFF	TGTGCCAGCAGTGAGGGGGCCTACACCGGGGAGCTGTTTTTT
16	TRBD2	-	TRBV9	TRBJ2-1	CASSTSLAGGNNEQFF	TGTGCCAGCAGCACCAGTCTAGCGGGAGGGAACAATGAGCAGTTCTTC
11	-	-	TRBV25-1	TRBJ2-7	CASSVAYEQYF	TGTGCCAGCAGTGTAGCGTACGAGCAGTACTTC
15	-	few	TRBV5-5	TRBJ2-2	CASSGRPEGAGELFF	TGTGCCAGCAGCGGGCGGCCCGAAGGGGCTGGGGAGCTGTTTTTT
15	TRBD1	-	TRBV28	TRBJ1-5	CASSLDQGQGQPQHF	TGTGCCAGCAGTTTAGATCAGGGACAGGGACAGCCCCAGCATTTT
16	TRBD2	-	TRBV10-3	TRBJ2-7	CAISDGVNGRAREQYF	TGTGCCATCAGTGATGGGGTCAACGGGAGGGCAAGGGAGCAGTACTTC
15	-	few	TRBV7-2	TRBJ1-3	CASSLYAVSGNTIYF	TGTGCCAGCAGCTTATATGCAGTCTCTGGAAACACCATATATTTT
15	-	once	TRBV6-6	TRBJ2-1	CASSSPRTPNNEQFF	TGTGCCAGCAGTTCTCCAAGGACACCGAACAATGAGCAGTTCTTC
18	TRBD2	-	TRBV11-3	TRBJ2-5	CASSPGLAGGGVQETQYF	TGTGCCAGCAGCCCTGGACTAGCGGGAGGGGGGGTCCAAGAGACCCAGTACTTC
16	TRBD1	-	TRBV6-1	TRBJ1-5	CASSESPGQGAQPQHF	TGTGCCAGCAGTGAGAGCCCGGGACAGGGGGCTCAGCCCCAGCATTTT
14	TRBD2	-	TRBV4-1	TRBJ2-7	CASSQESGRQLQYF	TGCGCCAGCAGCCAAGAAAGCGGGAGACAGTTGCAGTACTTC
14	TRBD2	-	TRBV30	TRBJ2-7	CAGMGLAGASEQYF	TGTGCCGGGATGGGGCTAGCGGGAGCCAGTGAGCAGTACTTC